This passage covers 17 T cell receptor beta chains from one sample sequenced in a study of T cell responses to AZD1222 COVID-19 vaccine. Some clones are missing from TCRdb's copy, which holds only in-frame ones; the method was immunoSEQ multiplex PCR. Counted here are approximately 100,000 clones, around 90% occurring once; the ten biggest clones make up 2.5%. The material sequenced was peripheral blood, taken 28 days after the second AZD1222 dose. All receptors derive from an adult who received the AZD1222 COVID-19 vaccine.

V usage is TRBV5-4 and J usage is TRBJ1-1, with 8 bases that match TRBD1. The J segment lost 3 bases and the V segment lost 7 bases, leaving 11 bases of the junction unmatched. The CDR3 has 15 residues. Germline loops: CDR1 SGHNT, CDR2 YYREEE (reference sequence). The chain's CDR3 is CASFRQGSGDTEAFF. CDR3 nucleotides: TGTGCCAGCTTCCGACAGGGGAGTGGCGACACTGAAGCTTTCTTT.

The rearrangement links TRBV4-1 to TRBJ1-6; 9 bases match TRBD1. Germline loops: CDR1 MGHRA, CDR2 YSYEKL. This CDR3 spans 15 amino acids. V dropped 1 base and J dropped 9; count of bases not matched to a gene: 4. CDR3: CASSQADRGGSPLHF. The CDR3 nucleotides read TGCGCCAGCAGCCAAGCGGACAGGGGAGGTTCACCCCTCCACTTT.

The CDR3 sequence: CASSLGDRGAGYTF. CDR3 DNA: TGCGCCAGCAGCTTAGGGGACAGGGGTGCCGGCTACACCTTC. The rearrangement joins TRBV5-1 to TRBJ1-2; 10 bases are shared with TRBD1. The length of the CDR3 is 14 residues. Trimming took 2 bases from V and 8 from J; bases not matched to a gene: 6. Germline assignment: CDR1 SGHRS and CDR2 YFSETQ.

The chain recombines TRBV6-5 with TRBJ1-1; no clear D gene. Trimming removed 9 bases from V and 1 base from J, with 15 bases in between. The germline gives CDR1 MNHEY, CDR2 SVGAGI. The CDR3 spans 14 residues. The CDR3 protein is CASQLGLTNTEAFF. The CDR3 coding sequence is TGTGCCAGTCAATTGGGGTTGACGAACACTGAAGCTTTCTTT.

This clone was picked up a small number of times. The rearrangement joins TRBV7-6 to TRBJ1-1; 10 bases agree with TRBD1. Germline-derived CDR1 and CDR2 are SGHVS and FNYEAQ. With V trimmed by 2 bases and J by 2 bases, 5 bases remained unmatched. The CDR3 sequence is 16 residues long. This CDR3 is CASSLRQGASNTEAFF. The CDR3 DNA follows: TGTGCCAGCAGCTTAAGACAGGGGGCGAGTAACACTGAAGCTTTCTTT.

This clone was picked up one time. V is TRBV9 and J is TRBJ1-2; possibly TRBD1 for D (5 bases). This CDR3 has 14 amino acids. Trimming took 0 bases from V and 2 from J, leaving 8 bases between them. Germline V gene data show CDR1 as SGDLS and CDR2 as YYNGEE. The CDR3 region is CASSVAPGNYGYTF. The CDR3 coding sequence is TGTGCCAGCAGCGTAGCACCAGGGAACTATGGCTACACCTTC. The whole variable domain, filled in from reference TRBV9 and TRBJ1-2, reads DSGVTQTPKHLITATGQRVTLRCSPRSGDLSVYWYQQSLDQGLQFLIQYYNGEERAKGNILERFSAQQFPDLHSELNLSSLELGDSALYFCASSVAPGNYGYTFGSGTRLTVV.

V usage is TRBV24-1 and J usage is TRBJ2-3, with a weak D call TRBD2 (5 bases). The CDR3 covers 16 residues. Germline V gene data show CDR1 as KGHDR and CDR2 as SFDVKD. Trimming cost V 7 bases and J 0 bases, with 16 bases left between them. CDR3 in DNA: TGTGCCACCAGGGTTGGGAGCGGTCGAAGCACAGATACGCAGTATTTT. Translating it yields CATRVGSGRSTDTQYF.

The chain uses TRBV10-2 and TRBJ2-1; D is undetermined. The germline V and J ends were trimmed by 5 bases and 2 bases, with 7 bases remaining between them. This CDR3 is built from 13 residues. Germline V CDR1 and CDR2: WSHSY, SAAADI. In nucleotides, the CDR3 is TGCGCCAGCAGTCCTCAGACCTACAATGAGCAGTTCTTC. It codes for CASSPQTYNEQFF.

J is TRBJ2-3 and V is TRBV11-2; D ambiguous. Germline values: CDR1 SGHAT, CDR2 FQNNGV. V gave up 3 bases and J gave up 11 bases, with 9 bases separating them. The CDR3 sequence is 11 residues long. CDR3 protein: CASSFASMQYF. The CDR3 DNA reads as TGTGCCAGCAGCTTTGCGTCGATGCAGTATTTT.

The V gene is TRBV27, the J gene TRBJ1-1, with 10 bases matching TRBD1. The length of the CDR3 is 14 residues. Germline V gives CDR1 MNHEY, CDR2 SMNVEV (reference sequence). The trim removed 5 bases at V and 5 bases at J, leaving 5 bases unmatched. The CDR3 DNA sequence: TGTGCCAGCAGTGCCTGGGACAGGGGAACTGAAGCTTTCTTT. Residues: CASSAWDRGTEAFF.

This chain links TRBV5-4 with TRBJ1-2; the match to TRBD1 covers 9 bases. Germline CDR1 reads SGHNT; CDR2 reads YYREEE (reference sequence). The trim removed 4 bases at V and 11 bases at J, leaving 9 bases unmatched. The CDR3 contains 13 residues. The CDR3, as DNA: TGTGCCAGCAGCCTAACCGGGGACAGGGCTTACACCTTC. Its protein product is CASSLTGDRAYTF.

This clone was counted a single time. The V and J genes are TRBV5-1 and TRBJ2-1; 9 bases map to TRBD2. Looked up from germline, CDR1 is SGHRS and CDR2 is YFSETQ. This CDR3 spans 15 amino acids. The V gene end was trimmed by 3 bases and the J gene end by 5 bases; junction bases not matched to a gene: 6. CDR3 in DNA: TGCGCCAGCAGCTCCAGCGGGAGGATCAACAATGAGCAGTTCTTC. Translated, it gives CASSSSGRINNEQFF.

The V call is TRBV5-1, the J call TRBJ2-1, with D perhaps matching TRBD2 (5 bases). CDR3 length equals 17 residues. Trimming cost V 3 bases and J 0 bases, with 16 bases left between them. The germline V gene has CDR1 SGHRS and CDR2 YFSETQ. CDR3 sequence: CASSYPIDGSSYNEQFF. The CDR3 DNA follows: TGCGCCAGCAGCTATCCAATCGATGGGAGCTCCTACAATGAGCAGTTCTTC.

CDR3: CASSLVTNTEAFF. The CDR3 DNA reads TGTGCCAGCAGCTTAGTAACGAACACTGAAGCTTTCTTT. The chain links TRBV13 to TRBJ1-1; D gene ambiguous. Germline lookup yields CDR1 PRHDT and CDR2 FYEKMQ (reference sequence). Trimming stripped 1 base from V and 1 base from J, with 4 bases between. This CDR3 is built from 13 residues.

The V and J genes are TRBV10-3 and TRBJ1-1; D is perhaps TRBD1 (5 bases). Germline CDR1 and CDR2: ENHRY and SYGVKD. Trimming took off 0 bases at V and 0 bases at J, with 14 bases between the two ends. The CDR3 loop spans 17 amino acids. The CDR3 bases are TGTGCCATCAGTGAGTCGACCTATAAGGGGCTGAACACTGAAGCTTTCTTT. Protein sequence: CAISESTYKGLNTEAFF.

The V and J genes are TRBV24-1 and TRBJ2-1; TRBD1 agrees at 12 bases. J was trimmed by 9 bases and V by 3 bases; bases with no gene match: 11. Germline V gene data show CDR1 as KGHDR and CDR2 as SFDVKD. The CDR3 spans 17 residues. Written as DNA, the CDR3 is TGTGCCACCAGTGATCCTACCGGGACAGGGGGCCGAGGTGAGCAGTTCTTC. This translates into CATSDPTGTGGRGEQFF.

V and J are TRBV3-1 (or the pseudogene TRBV3-2) and TRBJ2-7; D not resolved. The CDR3 spans 14 residues. CDR1 and CDR2 from the germline V gene are LGHDT and YNNKEL (reference sequence). The V end was cut by 2 bases, the J end by 0 bases, with 8 bases between. The CDR3 sequence is CASSQTTLSYEQYF. The CDR3, as DNA: TGTGCCAGCAGCCAAACTACCCTCTCCTACGAGCAGTACTTC.